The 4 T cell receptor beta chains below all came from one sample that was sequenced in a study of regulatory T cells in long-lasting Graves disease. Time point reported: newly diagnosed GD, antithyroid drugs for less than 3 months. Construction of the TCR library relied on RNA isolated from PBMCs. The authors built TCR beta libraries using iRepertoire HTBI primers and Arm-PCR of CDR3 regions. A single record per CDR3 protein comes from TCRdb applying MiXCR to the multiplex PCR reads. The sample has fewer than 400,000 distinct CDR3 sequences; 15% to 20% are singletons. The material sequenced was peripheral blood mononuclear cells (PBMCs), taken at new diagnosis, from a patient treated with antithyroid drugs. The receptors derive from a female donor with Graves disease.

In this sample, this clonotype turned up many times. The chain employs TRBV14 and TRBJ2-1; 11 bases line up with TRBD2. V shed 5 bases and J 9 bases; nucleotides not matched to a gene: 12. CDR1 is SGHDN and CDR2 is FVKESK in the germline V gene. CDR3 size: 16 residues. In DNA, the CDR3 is TGTGCCAGCAGCACTCTAGCGGGAGGCTCCGGGGGTGAGCAGTTCTTC. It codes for CASSTLAGGSGGEQFF.

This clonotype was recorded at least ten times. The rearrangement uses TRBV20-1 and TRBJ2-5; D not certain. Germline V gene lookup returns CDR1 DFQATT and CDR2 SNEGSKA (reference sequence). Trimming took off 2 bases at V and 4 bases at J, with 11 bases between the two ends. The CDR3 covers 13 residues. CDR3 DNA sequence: TGCAGTGCTAGACGCGAGGAACGAGAGACCCAGTACTTC. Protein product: CSARREERETQYF.

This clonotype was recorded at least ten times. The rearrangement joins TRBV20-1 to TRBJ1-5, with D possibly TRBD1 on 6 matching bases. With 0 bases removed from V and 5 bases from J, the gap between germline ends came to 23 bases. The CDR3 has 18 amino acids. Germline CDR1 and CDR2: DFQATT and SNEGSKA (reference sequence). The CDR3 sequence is CSARDREQGWVEDQPQHF. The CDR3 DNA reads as TGCAGTGCTAGAGATCGGGAACAGGGTTGGGTCGAAGATCAGCCCCAGCATTTT.

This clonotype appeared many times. The chain's CDR3 is CASSLGTGGSTDTQYF. The CDR3, as DNA: TGTGCCAGCAGTTTGGGGACAGGGGGCTCCACAGATACGCAGTATTTT. The V and J genes are TRBV27 and TRBJ2-3; TRBD1 matches at 12 bases. This CDR3 has 16 amino acids. J was trimmed by 2 bases and V by 3 bases; bases with no gene match: 3. The germline V gene encodes CDR1 MNHEY and CDR2 SMNVEV (reference sequence).